The 11 T cell receptor beta chains presented below share a single source sample, sequenced in a study of shared clonotypes between healthy human individuals. The data were produced by immunoSEQ multiplex PCR, yet TCRdb's version contains in-frame clones alone and is incomplete. The profile shows approximately 1.4 million clones, under 99% of them singletons. Sequenced input: naive CD4+ T cells sorted from blood. Subset denoted: CD45RA+ positively selected. Source of these receptors: a man younger than 40 in good health.

J is TRBJ1-4 and V is TRBV7-6; D ambiguous. CDR3 length: 13 amino acids. The ends were cut back, 5 bases at V and 7 bases at J, with 11 bases in the middle. The V gene's germline CDR1 is SGHVS and CDR2 FNYEAQ. CDR3 sequence: CASSNGVGEKLFF. CDR3 nucleotides: TGTGCCAGCAGCAATGGGGTGGGTGAAAAACTGTTTTTT.

The chain combines TRBV5-1 with TRBJ2-1; D could derive from TRBD1 or TRBD2 (6 bases each). The germline gives CDR1 SGHRS, CDR2 YFSETQ. This CDR3 has 17 amino acids. Deletions cut 3 bases from V and 1 base from J, with 17 bases between. The CDR3 sequence is CASSSRGGSGSYNEQFF. CDR3 sequence (DNA): TGCGCCAGCAGCTCACGAGGGGGGAGTGGATCCTACAATGAGCAGTTCTTC. Supplemented by reference TRBV5-1 and TRBJ2-1, the full variable domain reads KAGVTQTPRYLIKTRGQQVTLSCSPISGHRSVSWYQQTPGQGLQFLFEYFSETQRNKGNFPGRFSGRQFSNSRSEMNVSTLELGDSALYLCASSSRGGSGSYNEQFFGPGTRLTVL.

The V call is TRBV21-1, the J call TRBJ1-5. TRBV21-1 is a documented pseudogene. The CDR3 is 18 amino acids. The CDR3 loop reads CASSNLVGLENSNQPQHF. DNA of the CDR3: TGTGCCAGCAGCAACCTAGTAGGATTAGAGAATAGCAATCAGCCCCAGCATTTT.

The rearrangement uses TRBV19 and TRBJ2-7, with D unresolved. There are 12 residues in the CDR3. Germline CDR1 is LNHDA and CDR2 is SQIVND (reference sequence). The germline V and J ends were trimmed by 3 bases and 9 bases, with 12 bases remaining between them. The CDR3 loop reads CASSMFKKGQYF. CDR3 sequence (DNA): TGTGCCAGTAGTATGTTCAAGAAAGGGCAGTACTTC.

The chain has TRBV2 and TRBJ2-7; TRBD2 aligns across 8 bases. Germline V lookup: CDR1 SNHLY, CDR2 FYNNEI. The CDR3 runs to 14 residues. After removal of 5 bases from V and 0 bases from J, the junction contained 3 bases not matched to a gene. CDR3 residues: CASSRLAHSYEQYF. The CDR3 bases are TGTGCCAGCAGTCGACTAGCGCACTCCTACGAGCAGTACTTC.

The J gene is TRBJ2-4, the V gene TRBV4-1; possibly TRBD1 for D (6 bases). The CDR3 totals 14 residues. Germline lookup yields CDR1 MGHRA and CDR2 YSYEKL. Trimming cost V 0 bases and J 5 bases, with 8 bases left between them. The DNA of the CDR3 is TGCGCCAGCAGCCAAGACGACAGGCAAAACATTCAGTACTTC. This gives the protein CASSQDDRQNIQYF.

The genes are TRBV5-1 and TRBJ2-5; D may be TRBD1 (6 bases). The CDR3 consists of 14 residues. Trimming took off 0 bases at V and 6 bases at J, with 12 bases between the two ends. Germline CDR1 and CDR2: SGHRS and YFSETQ. CDR3 loop: CASSLGGGSKTQYF. The CDR3 bases are TGCGCCAGCAGCTTGGGTGGGGGCTCAAAGACCCAGTACTTC.

The rearrangement links TRBV25-1 to TRBJ1-5; D is unresolved. Trimming removed 2 bases from V and 9 bases from J, with 11 bases in between. Per the germline V gene, CDR1 is MGHDK and CDR2 is SYGVNS. This CDR3 is 13 amino acids long. The CDR3 spells CASSEGGVLPQHF. The CDR3 DNA follows: TGTGCCAGCAGTGAAGGTGGAGTTCTGCCCCAGCATTTT.

The gene calls are TRBV11-3 and TRBJ2-1; 12 bases align to TRBD2. CDR1 is SGHNT and CDR2 is YENEEA in the germline V gene. This CDR3 has 18 residues. V lost 1 base and J lost 3; bases outside the gene matches: 7. The CDR3 reads CASSLAPPGLAGYNEQFF. DNA of the CDR3: TGTGCCAGCAGCTTAGCCCCCCCGGGACTAGCGGGCTACAATGAGCAGTTCTTC.

The genes are TRBV4-3 and TRBJ1-1, with D unclear. This CDR3 contains 16 residues. Germline V gene data show CDR1 as LGHNA and CDR2 as YSLEER. Trimming left V 1 base short and J 1 base short, with 13 bases between. CDR3 DNA sequence: TGCGCCAGCAGCCAAGGAACCCCAGGAACGAACACTGAAGCTTTCTTT. This encodes CASSQGTPGTNTEAFF.

The chain employs TRBV7-9 and TRBJ2-2; 12 nucleotides align to TRBD2. Germline CDR1 SEHNR, CDR2 FQNEAQ (reference sequence). There are 17 residues in the CDR3. V lost 3 bases to trimming and J lost 5 bases; unmatched junction nucleotides: 7. The chain's CDR3 is CASSFPTSGRWTGELFF. CDR3 sequence (DNA): TGTGCCAGCAGCTTTCCGACTAGCGGGAGATGGACCGGGGAGCTGTTTTTT.